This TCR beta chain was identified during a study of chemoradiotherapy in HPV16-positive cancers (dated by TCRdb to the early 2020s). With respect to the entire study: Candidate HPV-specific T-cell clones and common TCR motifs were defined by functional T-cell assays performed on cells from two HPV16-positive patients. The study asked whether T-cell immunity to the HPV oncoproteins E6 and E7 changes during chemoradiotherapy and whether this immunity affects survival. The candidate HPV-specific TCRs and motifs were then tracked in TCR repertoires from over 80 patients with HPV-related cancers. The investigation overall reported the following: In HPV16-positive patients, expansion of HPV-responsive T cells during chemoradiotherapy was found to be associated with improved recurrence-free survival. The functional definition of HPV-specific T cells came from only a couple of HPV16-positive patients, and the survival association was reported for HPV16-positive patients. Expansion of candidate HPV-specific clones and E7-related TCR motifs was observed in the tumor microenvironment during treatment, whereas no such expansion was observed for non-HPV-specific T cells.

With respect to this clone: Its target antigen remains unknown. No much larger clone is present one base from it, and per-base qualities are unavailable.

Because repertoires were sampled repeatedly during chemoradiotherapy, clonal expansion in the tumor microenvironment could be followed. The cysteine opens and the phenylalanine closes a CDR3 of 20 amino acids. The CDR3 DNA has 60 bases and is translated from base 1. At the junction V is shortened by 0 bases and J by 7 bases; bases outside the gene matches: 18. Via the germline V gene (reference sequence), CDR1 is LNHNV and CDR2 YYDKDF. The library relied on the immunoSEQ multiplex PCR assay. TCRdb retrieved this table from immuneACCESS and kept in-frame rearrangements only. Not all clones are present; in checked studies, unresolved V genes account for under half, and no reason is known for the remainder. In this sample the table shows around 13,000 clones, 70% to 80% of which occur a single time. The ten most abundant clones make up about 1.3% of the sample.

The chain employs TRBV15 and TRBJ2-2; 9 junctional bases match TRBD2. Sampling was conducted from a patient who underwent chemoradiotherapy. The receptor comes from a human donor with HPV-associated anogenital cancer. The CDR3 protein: CATSRDQRVGGGANDGELFF. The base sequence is TGTGCCACCAGCAGAGATCAGCGGGTGGGCGGGGGGGCGAATGACGGGGAGCTGTTTTTT.